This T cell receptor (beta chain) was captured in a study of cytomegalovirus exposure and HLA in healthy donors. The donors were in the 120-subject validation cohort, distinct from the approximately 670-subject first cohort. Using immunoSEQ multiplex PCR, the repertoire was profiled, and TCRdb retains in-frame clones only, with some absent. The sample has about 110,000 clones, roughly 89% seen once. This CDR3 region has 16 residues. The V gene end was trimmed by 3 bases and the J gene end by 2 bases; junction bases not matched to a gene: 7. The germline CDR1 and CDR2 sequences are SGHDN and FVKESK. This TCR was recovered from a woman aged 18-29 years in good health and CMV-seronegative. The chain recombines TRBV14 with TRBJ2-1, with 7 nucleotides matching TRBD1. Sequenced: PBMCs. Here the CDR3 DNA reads TGTGCCAGCAGCCAGGCTCAGGGGACAGCCTACAATGAGCAGTTCTTC. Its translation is CASSQAQGTAYNEQFF.